A single sample is the source of the 11 T cell receptor beta chains below, sequenced in a study of cytomegalovirus exposure and HLA in healthy donors. Assay: immunoSEQ multiplex PCR; the TCRdb copy retains only in-frame clones and omits some. The sample has 150,000 to 200,000 clones; around 82% are singletons. The material sequenced was PBMCs. These receptors came from a man aged 25 to 40 in good health and CMV-seropositive.

The chain carries TRBV9 and TRBJ1-3; 8 positions match TRBD1. With V trimmed by 2 bases and J by 3 bases, 4 bases remained unmatched. The CDR3 has 15 residues. Germline values: CDR1 SGDLS, CDR2 YYNGEE. The CDR3 region has the DNA TGTGCCAGCAGCGTGGACAGGGCGTATGGAAACACCATATATTTT. It is translated as CASSVDRAYGNTIYF.

This chain links TRBV9 with TRBJ1-4, with TRBD1 identical over 7 bases. Per the germline V gene, CDR1 is SGDLS and CDR2 is YYNGEE. The CDR3 is 14 amino acids. J was trimmed by 7 bases and V by 0 bases; bases with no gene match: 3. The CDR3 DNA follows: TGTGCCAGCAGCGTAGCAGGGGGGTTTGAAAAACTGTTTTTT. Protein product: CASSVAGGFEKLFF. The variable domain in full, with the rest retrieved from reference TRBV9 and TRBJ1-4, is DSGVTQTPKHLITATGQRVTLRCSPRSGDLSVYWYQQSLDQGLQFLIQYYNGEERAKGNILERFSAQQFPDLHSELNLSSLELGDSALYFCASSVAGGFEKLFFGSGTQLSVL.

The chain links TRBV4-1 to TRBJ2-7, with 10 positions matching TRBD2. Germline loops: CDR1 MGHRA, CDR2 YSYEKL. The CDR3 extends over 18 amino acids. V gave up 1 base and J gave up 5 bases; unmatched junction bases: 14. The CDR3 reads CASSQVGLAGASRDEQYF. The CDR3 nucleotides are TGCGCCAGCAGCCAAGTTGGGCTAGCGGGAGCCTCAAGGGACGAGCAGTACTTC.

Regarding this clone: This specimen includes other DNA sequences encoding the same CDR3. This chain joins TRBV7-9 and TRBJ2-5, with a weak D call TRBD1 (5 bases). Germline CDR1 and CDR2: SEHNR and FQNEAQ (reference sequence). CDR3 length equals 14 residues. Trimming removed 1 base from V and 2 bases from J, with 8 bases in between. The CDR3 DNA follows: TGTGCCAGCAGCTTAGACAGGCCGCAAGAGACCCAGTACTTC. Its protein product is CASSLDRPQETQYF. The variable domain in full, completed from reference TRBV7-9 and TRBJ2-5, reads DTGVSQNPRHKITKRGQNVTFRCDPISEHNRLYWYRQTLGQGPEFLTYFQNEAQLEKSRLLSDRFSAERPKGSFSTLEIQRTEQGDSAMYLCASSLDRPQETQYFGPGTRLLVL.

Regarding this clone: An end of the junction does not agree with germline; a read error may underlie this. The chain links TRBV7-8 to TRBJ1-4; 9 bases line up with TRBD1. Germline V CDR1 and CDR2: SGHVS, FQNEAQ. The CDR3 consists of 15 residues. The CDR3 DNA reads as TGTGCCAGCAGACAGGAGGACAGGGGCCGGTTGGGACTTTACTTT. As protein: CASRQEDRGRLGLYF. Full variable domain (remainder filled in from reference TRBV7-8 and TRBJ1-4): GAGVSQSPRYKVAKRGQDVALRCDPISGHVSLFWYQQALGQGPEFLTYFQNEAQLDKSGLPSDRFFAERPEGSVSTLKIQRTQQEDSAVYLCASRQEDRGRLGLYFGSGTQLSVL.

This chain links TRBV2 with TRBJ2-7, with 10 bases lining up with TRBD2. Germline-derived CDR1 and CDR2 are SNHLY and FYNNEI. The CDR3 is made up of 15 amino acids. The junction had 8 bases not matched to a gene; V was cut back by 6 bases and J by 3 bases. As DNA, the CDR3 is TGTGCCAGCAGAGATCTCGGGACTAGCGTCTACGAGCAGTACTTC. Protein: CASRDLGTSVYEQYF.

A few counts support this clone. The chain links TRBV30 to TRBJ2-2; 7 nucleotides match TRBD2. CDR1 and CDR2 from the germline V gene are GTSNPN and SVGIG (reference sequence). The CDR3 consists of 12 residues. V was pared by 5 bases and J by 5 bases, with 2 bases of the junction left unmatched. In DNA, the CDR3 is TGTGCCTGGGCTAGCGGTACCGGGGAGCTGTTTTTT. It encodes CAWASGTGELFF.

The table lists this clone with a count of one. The chain employs TRBV7-7 and TRBJ1-3; 7 bases align to TRBD1. The J segment lost 7 bases and the V segment lost 5 bases, leaving 5 bases of the junction unmatched. Germline V gives CDR1 SSHAT, CDR2 FNYEAQ (reference sequence). The CDR3 runs to 13 residues. The CDR3 sequence: CASSPTGFNTIYF. For the CDR3, the DNA is TGTGCCAGCAGCCCGACAGGGTTTAACACCATATATTTT.

The chain carries TRBV7-3 and TRBJ1-2; D uncertain. The CDR3 sequence is 13 residues long. The V gene's germline CDR1 is SGHTA and CDR2 FQGTGA. V lost 8 bases and J 2 bases, leaving 12 bases between the germline ends. This CDR3 is CASSVQSNYGYTF. CDR3 nucleotides: TGTGCCAGCTCCGTACAGTCGAACTATGGCTACACCTTC.

The rearrangement uses TRBV7-2 and TRBJ1-6, with a tentative D call TRBD1 (5 bases). Trimming cost V 3 bases and J 6 bases, with 15 bases left between them. Germline assignment: CDR1 SGHTA and CDR2 FQGNSA. This CDR3 comprises 16 residues. CDR3 nucleotide sequence: TGTGCCAGCAGCTTCCTCGGGGGACTTAGTAATTCACCCCTCCACTTT. It specifies CASSFLGGLSNSPLHF. Based on the CDR3 plus reference TRBV7-2 and TRBJ1-6, the full variable domain is GAGVSQSPSNKVTEKGKDVELRCDPISGHTALYWYRQSLGQGLEFLIYFQGNSAPDKSGLPSDRFSAERTGGSVSTLTIQRTQQEDSAVYLCASSFLGGLSNSPLHFGNGTRLTVT.

The V call is TRBV6-5, the J call TRBJ1-1; possibly TRBD1 for D (6 bases). The germline V gene encodes CDR1 MNHEY and CDR2 SVGAGI. V was cut by 2 bases and J by 11 bases, with 24 bases left in between. This CDR3 has 16 residues. The CDR3 DNA sequence: TGTGCCAGCAGTTACAGCCAATTTCACAACAGGGCTGGGGCTTTCTTT. It translates to CASSYSQFHNRAGAFF.